The sample holds one count of the clone carrying this T cell receptor (beta chain). The data were obtained in a study of blood T cell repertoires in COVID-19. Profiling relied on immunoSEQ multiplex PCR, and the TCRdb table lists in-frame clones only, not all of them. The sample holds roughly 250,000 clones; around 88% are singletons and the top ten take around 1.3%. Germline values: CDR1 MNHEY, CDR2 SMNVEV (reference sequence). Trimming took off 5 bases at V and 5 bases at J, with 13 bases between the two ends. The CDR3 runs to 13 residues. The V and J genes are TRBV27 and TRBJ2-7, with a tentative D call TRBD1 (8 bases). The sequencing input was PBMCs or T cells enriched from blood (not recorded which). The clonotype comes from a middle-aged woman with acute COVID-19. The CDR3 DNA reads TGTGCCAGCAGTCTACAGGGGGGGGACGAGCAGTACTTC. Its protein product is CASSLQGGDEQYF.